A single sample is the source of the 21 T cell receptor beta chains below, sequenced in a study of blood T cells in healthy people across ages. Using a J-beta primer mix together with a sample-barcoded 5' primer, a second PCR was run for roughly 6 to 11 cycles. TCRdb called the 5' RACE reads again in MiXCR, with one record for every CDR3 protein. This sample has roughly 800,000 distinct CDR3 sequences, with roughly 64% found just once. The sequenced material came from blood. Receptor source: a young man in good health.

This clonotype was found a few times. The chain joins TRBV7-2 to TRBJ1-2, with D maybe TRBD1 (6 bases). This CDR3 is built from 18 residues. The V end lost 0 bases, the J end lost 4 bases, and 21 bases lay between the germline ends. Germline V CDR1 and CDR2: SGHTA, FQGNSA. The CDR3 loop reads CASSLALAGALGGYGYTF. CDR3 sequence (DNA): TGTGCCAGCAGCTTAGCGCTCGCAGGGGCTTTGGGCGGCTATGGCTACACCTTC.

The chain employs TRBV12-5 and TRBJ1-1; D gene ambiguous. The CDR3 is 13 residues long. The germline V gene encodes CDR1 LGHNT and CDR2 FRNRAP. Trimming shortened V by 1 base and J by 5 bases, and 8 bases separated the two germline ends. The CDR3 DNA reads as TGTGCTAGTGGTTTGGAGGGAGGAACTGAAGCTTTCTTT. Amino acid sequence: CASGLEGGTEAFF.

The chain joins TRBV11-1 to TRBJ2-5, with 9 bases identical to TRBD1. The germline V gene has CDR1 SGHAT and CDR2 FQDESV (reference sequence). The CDR3 covers 16 residues. Unmatched junction bases numbered 13, after V lost 0 bases and J lost 11 bases. The CDR3 coding sequence is TGTGCCAGCAGCTTAGCATGGGACAGGGTCGGATATGAGCAGTACTTC. It codes for CASSLAWDRVGYEQYF.

V usage is TRBV9 and J usage is TRBJ1-4, with a possible D match to TRBD1 (5 bases). Looked up from germline, CDR1 is SGDLS and CDR2 is YYNGEE. The CDR3 sequence is 16 residues long. Trimming took off 0 bases at V and 3 bases at J, with 12 bases between the two ends. The CDR3 coding sequence is TGTGCCAGCAGCGTAGCAGGGCAAGGGGCTAATGAAAAACTGTTTTTT. Its translation: CASSVAGQGANEKLFF.

V is TRBV20-1 and J is TRBJ2-1; D possibly corresponds to TRBD2 (7 bases). V dropped 6 bases and J dropped 10 bases, with 28 bases sitting between them. CDR1 is DFQATT and CDR2 is SNEGSKA in the germline V gene (reference sequence). CDR3 length: 16 amino acids. The CDR3 protein is CSALGGGGPSLREQFF. The CDR3, as DNA: TGCAGTGCCTTGGGTGGGGGGGGGCCAAGTCTACGGGAGCAGTTCTTC.

The V gene is TRBV7-2, the J gene TRBJ1-1; no definite D call. The CDR3 has 15 amino acids. Trimming shortened V by 5 bases and J by 5 bases, and 18 bases separated the two germline ends. Germline V gives CDR1 SGHTA, CDR2 FQGNSA. Written as DNA, the CDR3 is TGTGCCAGCAGCATTCTCCCATCAAGTGAGACTGAAGCTTTCTTT. Its translation is CASSILPSSETEAFF. Looking up the rest from reference TRBV7-2 and TRBJ1-1 gives the full variable domain: GAGVSQSPSNKVTEKGKDVELRCDPISGHTALYWYRQSLGQGLEFLIYFQGNSAPDKSGLPSDRFSAERTGGSVSTLTIQRTQQEDSAVYLCASSILPSSETEAFFGQGTRLTVV.

The chain carries TRBV14 and TRBJ2-3; the D is unclear. The CDR3 is made up of 14 amino acids. Trimming pared 0 bases from V and 5 bases from J, leaving 9 bases between. Germline-derived CDR1 and CDR2 are SGHDN and FVKESK. DNA of the CDR3: TGTGCCAGCAGCCAAGACTTTTTTTTAGATACGCAGTATTTT. Its protein product is CASSQDFFLDTQYF.

The chain employs TRBV20-1 and TRBJ2-1; D unclear. Germline CDR1 DFQATT, CDR2 SNEGSKA (reference sequence). V lost 6 bases to trimming and J lost 9 bases, with 18 bases between them. This CDR3 spans 13 amino acids. CDR3 region: CSAARRDSVEQFF. As DNA, the CDR3 is TGCAGTGCCGCCCGTAGGGATTCCGTTGAGCAGTTCTTC.

This clonotype was detected ten times or more. The rearrangement uses TRBV20-1 and TRBJ1-2; no definite D call. From germline, CDR1 is DFQATT and CDR2 SNEGSKA (reference sequence). Deletions cut 5 bases from V and 5 bases from J, with 12 bases between. The CDR3 runs to 12 residues. Written as DNA, the CDR3 is TGCAGTGCTCCCCATGTCCGATATGGCTACACCTTC. Encoded protein: CSAPHVRYGYTF.

The chain links TRBV25-1 to TRBJ2-7, with 8 nucleotides matching TRBD1. Germline V gene data show CDR1 as MGHDK and CDR2 as SYGVNS. This CDR3 has 15 amino acids. V lost 5 bases and J lost 4; bases outside the gene matches: 10. The CDR3 bases are TGTGCCAGCAGTCAGGACAGGGCAAATGGGTACGAGCAGTACTTC. Translating gives CASSQDRANGYEQYF.

The V and J genes are TRBV7-9 and TRBJ2-3; a possible D gene is TRBD2 (5 bases). CDR3 length: 14 residues. Between the trimmed V and J ends, which lost 5 bases and 5 bases, there was a span of 14 bases. The germline V gene encodes CDR1 SEHNR and CDR2 FQNEAQ (reference sequence). DNA for the CDR3: TGTGCCAGCAGCCCACGGCCGGGAAAAGATACGCAGTATTTT. Amino acid sequence: CASSPRPGKDTQYF.

The chain employs TRBV20-1 and TRBJ1-2, with 12 bases lining up with TRBD1. This CDR3 has 16 residues. Germline loops: CDR1 DFQATT, CDR2 SNEGSKA (reference sequence). With 2 bases clipped from V and 6 bases from J, the junction kept 10 bases outside the gene matches. CDR3 nucleotides: TGCAGTGCTAGACCTGCGGGGACAGGGGGCGCGCATGGCTACACCTTC. It encodes CSARPAGTGGAHGYTF.

V usage is TRBV2 and J usage is TRBJ2-3, with TRBD2 matching 7 bases. The V gene's germline CDR1 is SNHLY and CDR2 FYNNEI. V dropped 4 bases and J dropped 5; count of bases not matched to a gene: 9. The CDR3 has 15 amino acids. CDR3 in DNA: TGTGCCAGCAGTGCCTTTTCCACGGGAGGAGATACGCAGTATTTT. As protein: CASSAFSTGGDTQYF.

The V and J genes are TRBV2 and TRBJ2-5, with D unclear. This CDR3 is 17 amino acids long. The germline CDR1 and CDR2 sequences are SNHLY and FYNNEI. V lost 2 bases and J lost 1, with 17 bases in between. Written as DNA, the CDR3 is TGTGCCAGCAGTGAATATTTGGCAAGGCGGCCCCAAGAGACCCAGTACTTC. It specifies CASSEYLARRPQETQYF.

The chain combines TRBV5-1 with TRBJ2-1; 8 bases agree with TRBD2. From germline, CDR1 is SGHRS and CDR2 YFSETQ. Unmatched junction bases numbered 7, after V lost 4 bases and J lost 4 bases. The CDR3 sequence is 15 residues long. The CDR3 is CASSRTSSLYNEQFF. CDR3 in DNA: TGCGCCAGCAGCAGGACTAGCAGCCTGTACAATGAGCAGTTCTTC.

The V gene is TRBV20-1, the J gene TRBJ2-3; D is unclear. The V and J ends lost 5 bases and 3 bases respectively, with 6 bases between them. The CDR3 has 11 residues. Per the germline V gene, CDR1 is DFQATT and CDR2 is SNEGSKA (reference sequence). The CDR3 reads CSAGGTDTQYF. For the CDR3, the DNA is TGCAGTGCTGGTGGTACAGATACGCAGTATTTT.

The gene calls are TRBV20-1 and TRBJ1-6; TRBD1 matches at 7 bases. The trim removed 0 bases at V and 7 bases at J, leaving 6 bases unmatched. The germline V gene encodes CDR1 DFQATT and CDR2 SNEGSKA (reference sequence). This CDR3 is 15 amino acids long. The CDR3 nucleotides read TGCAGTGCTAGAGATCTCGGACAGGCCAATTCACCCCTCCACTTT. This sequence encodes CSARDLGQANSPLHF.

The chain couples TRBV4-3 to TRBJ2-7; D may be TRBD1 (6 bases). The germline gives CDR1 LGHNA, CDR2 YSLEER. The CDR3 spans 15 residues. V was pared by 2 bases and J by 4 bases, with 15 bases between. CDR3 protein: CASSQSGQGFYEQYF. As DNA, the CDR3 is TGCGCCAGCAGCCAAAGTGGGCAGGGGTTTTACGAGCAGTACTTC.

The chain has TRBV9 and TRBJ2-1; D gene ambiguous. The CDR3 extends over 14 amino acids. The germline V gene has CDR1 SGDLS and CDR2 YYNGEE. Trimming pared 3 bases from V and 5 bases from J, leaving 12 bases between. The CDR3 loop is CASSGRTSNNEQFF. CDR3 in DNA: TGTGCCAGCAGCGGACGGACGAGTAACAATGAGCAGTTCTTC.

The table lists this clonotype with a few counts. The chain links TRBV7-2 to TRBJ2-5; D ambiguous. The germline gives CDR1 SGHTA, CDR2 FQGNSA. This CDR3 has 15 residues. The V gene lost 1 base and the J gene lost 3 bases, with 12 bases spanning the gap. This CDR3 is CASSLGLGKEETQYF. In nucleotides, the CDR3 is TGTGCCAGCAGCTTAGGGCTAGGAAAAGAAGAGACCCAGTACTTC. Filled out from reference TRBV7-2 and TRBJ2-5, the complete variable domain reads GAGVSQSPSNKVTEKGKDVELRCDPISGHTALYWYRQSLGQGLEFLIYFQGNSAPDKSGLPSDRFSAERTGGSVSTLTIQRTQQEDSAVYLCASSLGLGKEETQYFGPGTRLLVL.

J is TRBJ2-7 and V is TRBV18; 7 bases map to TRBD2. CDR3 length: 15 amino acids. Germline trimming cut 4 bases from V and 3 bases from J; bases unmatched to any gene: 9. Germline V gene data show CDR1 as KGHSH and CDR2 as LQKENI. Here the CDR3 reads CASSRNRDYNYEQYF. Written as DNA, the CDR3 is TGTGCCAGCTCACGAAACCGGGACTATAACTACGAGCAGTACTTC. Filled out from reference TRBV18 and TRBJ2-7, the complete variable domain reads NAGVMQNPRHLVRRRGQEARLRCSPMKGHSHVYWYRQLPEEGLKFMVYLQKENIIDESGMPKERFSAEFPKEGPSILRIQQVVRGDSAAYFCASSRNRDYNYEQYFGPGTRLTVT.